The T cell receptor (beta chain) described here comes from a study of OX40 agonist ivuxolimab in advanced cancers. CDR1 and CDR2 from the germline V gene are MDHEN and SYDVKM. Trimming cost V 6 bases and J 2 bases, with 17 bases left between them. There are 17 residues in the CDR3. Measured with immunoSEQ multiplex PCR; TCRdb has only the in-frame clones, and not every one. Of more than 65,000 clones listed, approximately 90% are singletons. The V gene is TRBV28, the J gene TRBJ2-6, with D perhaps assigned TRBD1 or TRBD2 (6 bases each). Sequences were derived from CD4+ or CD8+ T cells sorted from blood, sampled in a trial of the OX40 agonist ivuxolimab. The source of this sequence is an adult with an advanced solid tumor such as melanoma, head and neck, liver or kidney cancer. As DNA, the CDR3 is TGTGCCAGCAGGCCCGGTGTTGGGGGGCCTGGGGCCAACGTCCTGACTTTC. Protein sequence: CASRPGVGGPGANVLTF.